Listed below are T cell receptor beta chains from one sample, sequenced in a study of cytomegalovirus exposure and HLA in healthy donors. Data came from immunoSEQ multiplex PCR; TCRdb stores just in-frame clones and leaves some out. This table has 80,000 to 95,000 clones, 55% to 85% appearing once. What was sequenced was PBMCs. The receptors originated from a woman younger than 30 in good health and CMV-seropositive. Each CDR3 is given with its conserved first and last residue. Each record gives: CDR3 protein, CDR3 DNA, clone size, J gene, V gene, CDR3 length, D gene. The D gene is left open where the match is weak. Clone size is stated in some rows and not others, as once, few, many or a class when expanded.

CASSLGDTPEAFF	TGTGCCAGCAGCTTAGGGGACACTCCTGAAGCTTTCTTT	few	TRBJ1-1	TRBV11-1	13	-
CASSSRWQETQYF	TGTGCCAGCAGTAGCCGGTGGCAAGAGACCCAGTACTTC	many	TRBJ2-5	TRBV27	13	-
CASSLLAGTGVSYEQYF	TGTGCCAGCAGTTTATTAGCCGGGACAGGGGTCTCCTACGAGCAGTACTTC	-	TRBJ2-7	TRBV27	17	TRBD1
CASSLSGNTGELFF	TGTGCCAGCAGCCTTAGCGGGAACACCGGGGAGCTGTTTTTT	-	TRBJ2-2	TRBV7-3	14	-
CASQQEGIYGYTF	TGTGCCAGTCAGCAGGAGGGGATCTATGGCTACACCTTC	-	TRBJ1-2	TRBV19	13	-
CASSLEAGSRGTDTQYF	TGCGCCAGCAGCTTGGAGGCGGGGAGCCGAGGCACAGATACGCAGTATTTT	-	TRBJ2-3	TRBV5-1	17	-
CASSQTHHGAGELFF	TGTGCCAGCAGCCAGACTCACCACGGGGCCGGGGAGCTGTTTTTT	few	TRBJ2-2	TRBV11-1	15	-
CASSSGGALNEKLFF	TGTGCCAGCAGCTCCGGCGGGGCGCTGAATGAAAAACTGTTTTTT	-	TRBJ1-4	TRBV7-6	15	-
CASSIGLAATPGANVLTF	TGTGCCAGTAGTATAGGACTAGCGGCCACGCCTGGGGCCAACGTCCTGACTTTC	-	TRBJ2-6	TRBV19	18	TRBD2
CASSSDRAPHQETQYF	TGTGCCAGCAGTTCCGACAGGGCCCCGCATCAAGAGACCCAGTACTTC	-	TRBJ2-5	TRBV27	16	TRBD1
CASSLGGIGVQPQHF	TGTGCCAGCAGCTTAGGGGGTATAGGGGTGCAGCCCCAGCATTTT	-	TRBJ1-5	TRBV7-9	15	-
CASSDSAGAGDTQYF	TGTGCCAGCAGTGACTCGGCGGGGGCCGGAGATACGCAGTATTTT	-	TRBJ2-3	TRBV6-4	15	-
CASSSRGTNSYEQFF	TGCGCCAGCAGCTCACGGGGTACGAATTCATATGAGCAGTTCTTC	-	TRBJ2-1	TRBV5-1	15	-
CASSPRTSGTPTDTQYF	TGTGCCAGCAGCCCCCGGACTAGCGGGACCCCTACAGATACGCAGTATTTT	-	TRBJ2-3	TRBV4-2	17	TRBD2
CAISQVVDEKLFF	TGTGCCATCAGCCAGGTGGTTGATGAAAAACTGTTTTTT	-	TRBJ1-4	TRBV10-3	13	-
CASLLAGGQETQYF	TGTGCCAGCCTACTTGCGGGGGGACAAGAGACCCAGTACTTC	once	TRBJ2-5	TRBV2	14	TRBD2
CASSCPNGQGCEKLFF	TGTGCCAGCAGTTGCCCCAACGGACAGGGGTGTGAAAAACTGTTTTTT	-	TRBJ1-4	TRBV6-5	16	TRBD1
CAISVGGQETDTQYF	TGTGCCATCAGTGTGGGGGGGCAGGAGACAGATACGCAGTATTTT	-	TRBJ2-3	TRBV10-3	15	-
CASSELDRGQGGYTF	TGTGCCAGCAGTGAGCTAGACAGGGGGCAAGGTGGCTACACCTTC	-	TRBJ1-2	TRBV6-1	15	TRBD1
CASSSGTTTNYGYTF	TGTGCCAGCAGTTCCGGGACAACCACTAACTATGGCTACACCTTC	-	TRBJ1-2	TRBV13	15	-
CASSATGVGQPQHF	TGTGCCAGCAGCGCGACAGGGGTGGGTCAGCCCCAGCATTTT	-	TRBJ1-5	TRBV9	14	TRBD1
CASSPYGTEAFF	TGTGCCAGCTCACCATACGGGACTGAAGCTTTCTTT	-	TRBJ1-1	TRBV18	12	-
CASSLSGKGGYTF	TGTGCCAGCAGTTTATCGGGGAAGGGGGGCTACACCTTC	-	TRBJ1-2	TRBV27	13	-
CASSVLAGEETQYF	TGTGCCAGCAGTGTACTAGCGGGGGAAGAGACCCAGTACTTC	-	TRBJ2-5	TRBV2	14	TRBD2
CASSLAGGLETQYF	TGCGCCAGCAGCTTGGCGGGAGGGTTGGAGACCCAGTACTTC	-	TRBJ2-5	TRBV5-1	14	TRBD2
CASSPFPGPRYEQYF	TGTGCCAGCAGCCCCTTCCCAGGGCCGAGGTACGAGCAGTACTTC	-	TRBJ2-7	TRBV7-3	15	-
CASSLSRGEQYF	TGTGCCAGCAGTTTATCAAGAGGCGAGCAGTACTTC	-	TRBJ2-7	TRBV28	12	-
CASSLEQGTGYGYNEQFF	TGTGCCAGCAGCTTGGAGCAGGGTACCGGATATGGCTACAATGAGCAGTTCTTC	-	TRBJ2-1	TRBV5-6	18	-
CASSYFASRVETQYF	TGTGCCAGCAGTTACTTCGCTTCCAGGGTAGAGACCCAGTACTTC	-	TRBJ2-5	TRBV6-5	15	-
CASSKYREDEQYF	TGTGCCAGCAGCAAGTACCGGGAGGACGAGCAGTACTTC	-	TRBJ2-7	TRBV27	13	TRBD2
CAISEGGVGEKLFF	TGTGCCATCAGTGAAGGGGGCGTTGGGGAAAAACTGTTTTTT	-	TRBJ1-4	TRBV10-3	14	TRBD1
CASSYGGTGGSYEQYF	TGTGCCAGCAGTTACGGAGGGACAGGGGGCTCCTACGAGCAGTACTTC	-	TRBJ2-7	TRBV6-5	16	TRBD1
CASTSVGRVNYGYTF	TGTGCCAGCACCTCGGTGGGCAGGGTTAACTATGGCTACACCTTC	few	TRBJ1-2	TRBV7-9	15	-
CASSYRAAGSPLHF	TGTGCCAGCAGTTACAGGGCCGCGGGTTCACCCCTCCACTTT	-	TRBJ1-6	TRBV27	14	-
CASSLDGGASSEQFF	TGTGCCAGCAGCTTGGACGGGGGGGCCTCAAGTGAGCAGTTCTTC	-	TRBJ2-1	TRBV5-4	15	TRBD2
CASSRGGGSYEQYF	TGTGCCAGTTCTCGGGGAGGGGGTTCCTACGAGCAGTACTTC	-	TRBJ2-7	TRBV7-2	14	-
CASSESATQYF	TGCGCCAGCAGTGAGTCGGCGACCCAGTACTTC	once	TRBJ2-5	TRBV10-2	11	-
CASSLDRYEQYF	TGCGCCAGCAGCTTAGACAGGTACGAGCAGTACTTC	-	TRBJ2-7	TRBV5-1	12	-
CASSQGLGYEQYF	TGCGCCAGCAGCCAAGGACTCGGCTACGAGCAGTACTTC	-	TRBJ2-7	TRBV4-3	13	-
CASSQVAGTGADTQYF	TGCGCCAGCAGCCAAGTTGCCGGGACAGGGGCAGATACGCAGTATTTT	-	TRBJ2-3	TRBV4-3	16	TRBD1
CASSQSGTGFSEQYF	TGCGCCAGCAGCCAATCCGGGACAGGGTTCTCCGAGCAGTACTTC	-	TRBJ2-7	TRBV5-1	15	TRBD1
CASHSGGAGDEQFF	TGTGCCAGCCATAGCGGGGGGGCCGGGGATGAGCAGTTCTTC	few	TRBJ2-1	TRBV6-1	14	TRBD2
CASSLGTGRGTEAFF	TGTGCCAGCAGCTTAGGGACAGGGAGGGGCACTGAAGCTTTCTTT	-	TRBJ1-1	TRBV7-3	15	TRBD1
CASRHSGSRSYEQYF	TGTGCCAGCAGACATAGCGGGTCACGCTCCTACGAGCAGTACTTC	-	TRBJ2-7	TRBV7-2	15	TRBD2